This T cell receptor beta chain was captured in a study of shared clonotypes between healthy human individuals (dated by TCRdb to 2019 to 2021). About the study as a whole: Two women and a few men aged 18 to 49 years were included in the cohort. Blood TCR repertoires of five healthy adults were deeply sequenced to estimate repertoire size and the extent of clonotype sharing between individuals. Libraries were prepared and TCR repertoires were sequenced by different laboratories using diverse techniques, in order to increase sequencing depth and limit assay-specific biases. Between about 0.94 and 8.9 billion PBMCs per donor were obtained by leukapheresis.

Points the paper makes about the study in general: Pairwise subsampling indicated that sequencing depth was expected to affect the degree of clonotype sharing among donors. Because the study included only a small number of donors, the genetic and exposure-history diversity represented was limited. Only blood was sampled, and tissue TCR repertoires likely differ from those in blood.

This clone was found once. It lacks a known antigen. Per-nucleotide qualities are absent, and no much larger clonotype sits a single base away. The donors were healthy, HIV-negative adults who had no recently reported acute infections or vaccinations. All donors were Caucasian adults living in Nashville, Tennessee, USA. In the unsorted samples, around 81 million PBMCs were counted, and genomic DNA was extracted using the QIAamp DNA Blood Mini kit. Blood was collected by leukapheresis, and PBMCs were isolated by Ficoll-Histopaque density gradient centrifugation and then cryopreserved in liquid nitrogen vapor phase. TCR CDR3 regions were amplified from genomic DNA by multiplex PCR using the deep immunoSEQ assay. For each cell subset, the extracted genomic DNA was distributed evenly across all wells of several immunoSEQ 96-well plates, and each plate served as one replicate. For unsorted PBMC, about 300 ng of genomic DNA, equivalent to around 30,000 T cell genomes, went into each replicate PCR. Ten immunoSEQ deep assay plates were used to sequence the unsorted PBMC genomic DNA. The purified libraries were quantified using a Qubit 3.0 fluorometer, sized with a Bioanalyzer 2100, and then quantified again using the KAPA Library Quantification kit. Every immunoSEQ 96-well plate was sequenced on a separate single-read 150-cycle Illumina NextSeq 550 flow cell. Processing in the source paper ran as follows. The immunoSEQ output contained only junctional sequences without quality scores, so filtering could not match that applied to full-length reads. Sequences were annotated with PyIR, a Python wrapper for IgBLAST v1.9, using IMGT germline references to assign V/J genes and CDR3. Reads with weak V/J assignments (E-value above 1e-6), missing CDR3, stop codons, out-of-frame junctions, or ambiguous translated residues were removed. V3J clonotypes were defined by identical inferred V gene, J gene, and CDR3 amino acid sequence. Percentage overlap between repertoires was computed as shared unique clonotypes divided by the size of the smaller repertoire. RTK rarefaction, the Chao1 estimator, and Recon v2.1 estimates of unobserved clonotypes were used to assess repertoire richness. This is the immuneACCESS table as TCRdb keeps it, with only in-frame sequences that have V and J called. A part of the clones is gone; compared with another copy, unresolved V genes explain less than half, and the rest is unexplained. That table is the source of V, J and clone size, and D and trimming were worked out from the DNA. For this sample the table gives more than 400,000 clones, of which about 85% were detected only once. The ten largest clonotypes hold roughly 13% of the sample.

This TCR was sampled from a woman between 40 and 55 years old in good health. Some clones in this sample may be carry-over from other donors' samples. The sample was PBMCs.

The CDR3 loop reads CASSAPGSHYEQYF. The bases read TGTGCCAGCAGTGCTCCGGGATCACACTACGAGCAGTACTTC. The rearranged chain carries TRBV28 and TRBJ2-7, with TRBD2 perhaps the D gene, on 5 matching bases. The CDR3 runs 14 residues from the cysteine to the phenylalanine. The CDR3 DNA has 42 bases and is translated from base 1. Taken from the germline V gene, the CDR1 and CDR2 loops are MDHEN and SYDVKM. At the junction V is shortened by 5 bases and J by 3 bases, with 14 bases in between. This CDR3, with the reference TRBV28 and TRBJ2-7 proteins standing in past its ends, gives the full variable domain DVKVTQSSRYLVKRTGEKVFLECVQDMDHENMFWYRQDPGLGLRLIYFSYDVKMKEKGDIPEGYSVSREKKERFSLILESASTNQTSMYLCASSAPGSHYEQYFGPGTRLTVT.